The 32 T cell receptor beta chains given below trace back to one sample, sequenced in a study of T-cell memory formation after mild COVID-19. TCRdb reanalysed the 5' RACE reads using MiXCR and keeps one entry per CDR3 protein. The table lists roughly 610,000 distinct CDR3 sequences, roughly 17% of them singletons, with about 8.6% in the top ten. What was sequenced was PBMCs or a T cell subset sorted from them (not recorded which). The origin of the receptors is an adult woman who had mild COVID-19 (a few samples of this study predate the infection). Cell type and time point are not known.

V usage is TRBV5-6 and J usage is TRBJ2-5, with 9 bases fitting TRBD1. Germline CDR1 and CDR2: SGHDT and YYEEEE. This CDR3 comprises 14 residues. Trimming at V came to 9 bases and at J to 1 base, leaving 7 bases not matched to a gene. The DNA for the CDR3 is TGTGCCACTCATACAGGGGGCGGCCAAGAGACCCAGTACTTC. Its translation: CATHTGGGQETQYF. The entire variable domain, with the rest obtained from reference TRBV5-6 and TRBJ2-5, is as follows: DAGVTQSPTHLIKTRGQQVTLRCSPKSGHDTVSWYQQALGQGPQFIFQYYEEEERQRGNFPDRFSGHQFPNYSSELNVNALLLGDSALYLCATHTGGGQETQYFGPGTRLLVL.

The rearrangement links TRBV5-1 to TRBJ2-3; D is perhaps TRBD1 or TRBD2 (7 bases each). The CDR3 spans 19 residues. Looked up from germline, CDR1 is SGHRS and CDR2 is YFSETQ. The V end lost 1 base, the J end lost 8 bases, and 29 bases lay between the germline ends. The DNA of the CDR3 is TGCGCCAGCAGCTTGAGTGGGGGAGGGACAGCGCTCCCGGCAGGTACGCAGTATTTT. Translating gives CASSLSGGGTALPAGTQYF.

This chain connects TRBV7-9 to TRBJ2-4, with D tentatively TRBD1 (6 bases). This CDR3 region has 16 residues. Germline loops: CDR1 SEHNR, CDR2 FQNEAQ (reference sequence). The V end was cut by 3 bases, the J end by 0 bases, with 12 bases between. The CDR3 region has the DNA TGTGCCAGCAGCTTTGAGACAGGCGCAGCCAAAAACATTCAGTACTTC. Translating gives CASSFETGAAKNIQYF.

This clonotype was seen at least ten times. This rearrangement joins TRBV6-6 to TRBJ2-7; D remains unclear. V lost 6 bases and J 2 bases, leaving 8 bases between the germline ends. In germline, CDR1 is MNHNY, CDR2 SVGAGI (reference sequence). The CDR3 consists of 12 residues. CDR3 loop: CASSPEAYEQYF. The CDR3 bases are TGTGCCAGCAGCCCTGAAGCCTACGAGCAGTACTTC.

The chain carries TRBV5-1 and TRBJ1-1, with unresolved D. Trimming took off 4 bases at V and 6 bases at J, with 10 bases between the two ends. This CDR3 comprises 12 residues. The germline V gene encodes CDR1 SGHRS and CDR2 YFSETQ. The CDR3 loop reads CASSHRGAEAFF. CDR3 coding DNA: TGCGCCAGCAGCCACCGGGGAGCTGAAGCTTTCTTT. Looking up the rest from reference TRBV5-1 and TRBJ1-1 gives the full variable domain: KAGVTQTPRYLIKTRGQQVTLSCSPISGHRSVSWYQQTPGQGLQFLFEYFSETQRNKGNFPGRFSGRQFSNSRSEMNVSTLELGDSALYLCASSHRGAEAFFGQGTRLTVV.

The chain couples TRBV12-3 or TRBV12-4 to TRBJ2-1, with TRBD1 as a possible D gene (6 bases). The CDR3 has 15 amino acids. V lost 4 bases and J lost 3, with 13 bases in between. In nucleotides, the CDR3 is TGTGCCAGCAGTTATGTGGGGGCAGACTACAATGAGCAGTTCTTC. The encoded protein is CASSYVGADYNEQFF.

The chain has TRBV10-3 and TRBJ2-1, with TRBD2 identical over 11 bases. J lost 0 bases, V lost 6 bases, and 4 bases had no gene match. This CDR3 comprises 16 residues. Germline V gives CDR1 ENHRY, CDR2 SYGVKD. CDR3 residues: CAIRGTSGSSYNEQFF. For the CDR3, the DNA is TGTGCCATCAGAGGGACTAGCGGCAGCTCCTACAATGAGCAGTTCTTC.

The chain is built from TRBV6-2 or TRBV6-3 and TRBJ2-1; 8 positions agree with TRBD1. V lost 6 bases and J lost 7; bases outside the gene matches: 8. The germline CDR1 and CDR2 sequences are MNHEY and SVGEGT. The CDR3 is made up of 14 amino acids. The chain's CDR3 is CASSSGGAVNEQFF. The CDR3 DNA follows: TGTGCCAGCAGCTCAGGGGGCGCGGTTAATGAGCAGTTCTTC.

This clonotype has a handful of counts. This chain connects TRBV5-1 to TRBJ2-7, with 9 bases that match TRBD1. Looked up from germline, CDR1 is SGHRS and CDR2 is YFSETQ. V lost 5 bases and J lost 9; bases outside the gene matches: 6. The CDR3 runs 12 residues. As DNA, the CDR3 is TGCGCCAGCAGTGGACAGGGGCGGGGGCAGTACTTC. It encodes CASSGQGRGQYF.

This rearrangement joins TRBV19 to TRBJ2-2; D is uncertain. CDR1 is LNHDA, CDR2 SQIVND, per germline (reference sequence). CDR3 length: 15 residues. Between the trimmed V and J ends, which lost 1 base and 4 bases, there was a span of 10 bases. As DNA, the CDR3 is TGTGCCAGTAGTATAGTCCTACCGTCCACCGGGGAGCTGTTTTTT. As protein: CASSIVLPSTGELFF.

The sample holds a few counts of this clonotype. This rearrangement joins TRBV14 to TRBJ2-5; D remains ambiguous. The V gene's germline CDR1 is SGHDN and CDR2 FVKESK. CDR3 size: 11 residues. Between the trimmed V and J ends, which lost 1 base and 7 bases, there was a span of 4 bases. This chain's CDR3 is CASSQVGTQYF. In DNA, the CDR3 is TGTGCCAGCAGCCAAGTAGGGACCCAGTACTTC.

The chain joins TRBV6-5 to TRBJ1-1; tentatively, D is TRBD1 (5 bases). The CDR3 contains 15 residues. Trimming pared 2 bases from V and 4 bases from J, leaving 14 bases between. Germline-derived CDR1 and CDR2 are MNHEY and SVGAGI. CDR3 protein: CASSYRRGFSTEAFF. CDR3 DNA sequence: TGTGCCAGCAGTTACCGTCGGGGGTTCAGCACTGAAGCTTTCTTT.

The chain recombines TRBV5-6 with TRBJ1-2, with D uncertain. V was trimmed by 7 bases and J by 6 bases, leaving 16 bases between them. CDR3 size: 13 residues. From germline, CDR1 is SGHDT and CDR2 YYEEEE. CDR3 nucleotide sequence: TGTGCCAGCCGACGTGGGCCTCAGGATGGCTACACCTTC. This encodes CASRRGPQDGYTF.

V and J are TRBV12-3 or TRBV12-4 and TRBJ2-7; a weak D match, TRBD2 (7 bases). The CDR3 runs to 17 residues. Trimming left V 5 bases short and J 6 bases short, with 26 bases between. The CDR3 protein is CASSPQSGGYGGREQYF. CDR3 sequence (DNA): TGTGCCAGCAGTCCCCAAAGCGGCGGCTACGGGGGGCGCGAGCAGTACTTC.

The V gene is TRBV11-2, the J gene TRBJ2-1; D not certain. Germline CDR1 is SGHAT and CDR2 is FQNNGV. V was cut by 3 bases and J by 7 bases, with 16 bases left in between. There are 15 residues in the CDR3. In nucleotides, the CDR3 is TGTGCCAGCAGCTTGACCCCCGGGCGCAGGAATGAGCAGTTCTTC. Encoded protein: CASSLTPGRRNEQFF.

This clonotype was counted many times. The rearrangement joins TRBV5-4 to TRBJ2-4; TRBD2 matches at 8 bases. The CDR3 length is 12 residues. The germline CDR1 and CDR2 sequences are SGHNT and YYREEE (reference sequence). V shed 3 bases and J 8 bases; nucleotides not matched to a gene: 1. The CDR3 loop is CASSSGGDIQYF. DNA for the CDR3: TGTGCCAGCAGCTCCGGGGGGGACATTCAGTACTTC.

The rearrangement links TRBV12-3 or TRBV12-4 to TRBJ2-7; the match to TRBD2 covers 10 bases. This CDR3 comprises 15 residues. J lost 0 bases, V lost 1 base, and 0 bases had no gene match. The CDR3 nucleotides are TGTGCCAGCAGTTTAGTAGCGGGAGGCTCCTACGAGCAGTACTTC. It encodes CASSLVAGGSYEQYF.

This chain uses TRBV7-9 with TRBJ1-1; weak D call: TRBD1 (5 bases). CDR3 length equals 12 residues. Germline V CDR1 and CDR2: SEHNR, FQNEAQ (reference sequence). Trimming cost V 7 bases and J 9 bases, with 15 bases left between them. The CDR3 DNA reads as TGTGCCAGCACCCAGGGATCGAGGCAAGCTTTCTTT. Amino acids: CASTQGSRQAFF.

This chain joins TRBV9 and TRBJ2-5; D possibly corresponds to TRBD1 (6 bases). The ends were cut back, 4 bases at V and 1 base at J, with 11 bases in the middle. CDR1 is SGDLS and CDR2 is YYNGEE in the germline V gene. The CDR3 is 14 residues long. CDR3 sequence (DNA): TGTGCCAGCAGCCCAGGGGAAGTCCAAGAGACCCAGTACTTC. It yields the protein CASSPGEVQETQYF.

The V and J genes are TRBV20-1 and TRBJ1-5; no definite D call. Germline lookup yields CDR1 DFQATT and CDR2 SNEGSKA (reference sequence). The length of the CDR3 is 16 residues. V lost 2 bases, J lost 2 bases, and 16 bases lay in between. The CDR3 is CSARSPYREGNQPQHF. CDR3 DNA: TGCAGTGCTAGATCCCCCTATAGGGAGGGCAATCAGCCCCAGCATTTT.

The chain combines TRBV9 with TRBJ1-2, with a weak D call TRBD1 (5 bases). CDR1 is SGDLS, CDR2 YYNGEE, per germline. The CDR3 has 17 amino acids. V was pared by 0 bases and J by 2 bases, with 17 bases between. The CDR3 loop reads CASSVALGWGGNYGYTF. DNA for the CDR3: TGTGCCAGCAGCGTAGCTCTGGGGTGGGGGGGGAACTATGGCTACACCTTC.

This sequence joins TRBV27 and TRBJ2-2; TRBD2 agrees at 7 bases. The CDR3 extends over 15 amino acids. V lost 7 bases, J lost 8 bases, and 13 bases stayed unmatched. Germline-derived CDR1 and CDR2 are MNHEY and SMNVEV (reference sequence). The CDR3 is CASTSVGGSGGELFF. Written as DNA, the CDR3 is TGTGCCAGCACCTCCGTCGGGGGGTCAGGAGGGGAGCTGTTTTTT.

The chain uses TRBV6-2 or TRBV6-3 and TRBJ2-7; D gene unclear. Germline-derived CDR1 and CDR2 are MNHEY and SVGEGT. CDR3 size: 12 residues. Trimming removed 4 bases at V and 2 bases at J, with 6 bases between. CDR3 residues: CASSFQAYEQYF. CDR3 bases: TGTGCCAGCAGTTTCCAGGCCTACGAGCAGTACTTC.

For the CDR3, the DNA is TGTGCCATCAGCCCCATAGCGGGAGGGTTCCTGGAGCTGTTTTTT. Translation gives CAISPIAGGFLELFF. The chain links TRBV10-3 to TRBJ2-2; TRBD2 matches 11 bases. V lost 6 bases, J lost 10 bases, and 10 bases stayed unmatched. Germline CDR1 reads ENHRY; CDR2 reads SYGVKD. CDR3 length: 15 amino acids.

This clonotype has only a few counts. The chain links TRBV29-1 to TRBJ2-7, with D possibly called TRBD1 or TRBD2 (5 bases each). This CDR3 is built from 14 residues. With 6 bases removed from V and 2 bases from J, the gap between germline ends came to 17 bases. Germline V gives CDR1 SQVTM, CDR2 ANQGSEA. The CDR3 spells CSVGVGAVTYEQYF. CDR3 nucleotides: TGCAGCGTGGGGGTCGGGGCGGTAACCTACGAGCAGTACTTC.

The chain combines TRBV7-9 with TRBJ2-3, with D hard to call. V was shortened by 2 bases and J by 0 bases, with 9 bases between the two germline ends. The germline gives CDR1 SEHNR, CDR2 FQNEAQ (reference sequence). The length of the CDR3 is 15 residues. The CDR3 bases are TGTGCCAGCAGCTTACTCCGCGCGAGCACAGATACGCAGTATTTT. As protein: CASSLLRASTDTQYF.

This clonotype was seen only a few times. The CDR3 sequence is CASSLAFGETQYF. The CDR3, as DNA: TGTGCCAGCAGCTTGGCCTTTGGAGAGACCCAGTACTTC. The chain couples TRBV7-6 to TRBJ2-5; D is undetermined. The CDR3 has 13 amino acids. V dropped 3 bases and J dropped 4 bases, with 9 bases sitting between them. Per germline, CDR1 SGHVS and CDR2 FNYEAQ.

The table lists this clonotype with a few counts. The chain combines TRBV7-2 with TRBJ2-4, with TRBD1 matching 8 bases. Looked up from germline, CDR1 is SGHTA and CDR2 is FQGNSA. CDR3 length: 14 amino acids. With 4 bases clipped from V and 4 bases from J, the junction kept 3 bases outside the gene matches. For the CDR3, the DNA is TGTGCCAGCAGCTCGAGGACAGGGAAAAACATTCAGTACTTC. Protein sequence: CASSSRTGKNIQYF.

The sample holds many counts of this clonotype. The junction shows a germline mismatch at one end, possibly a read error. J is TRBJ2-5 and V is TRBV7-2, with D perhaps given as TRBD1 or TRBD2 (6 bases each). CDR1 SGHTA and CDR2 FQGNSA come from the germline V gene. CDR3 length: 14 amino acids. CDR3 amino acids: CASSLGVGGETQYF. Here the CDR3 DNA reads TGTGCCAGCAGTTTAGGGGTAGGGGGGGAGACCCAGTACTTC.

This clonotype was detected a few times. The chain joins TRBV24-1 to TRBJ2-1; D ambiguous. There are 14 residues in the CDR3. From germline, CDR1 is KGHDR and CDR2 SFDVKD. V shed 3 bases and J shed 6 bases, with 11 bases lying between them. CDR3: CATSDPTSVNEQFF. CDR3 bases: TGTGCCACCAGTGATCCTACATCGGTCAATGAGCAGTTCTTC.

Only a few counts were recorded for this clonotype. The rearrangement joins TRBV5-1 to TRBJ1-1, with D hard to call. The CDR3 runs 14 residues. Trimming shortened V by 4 bases and J by 1 base, and 11 bases separated the two germline ends. Germline assignment: CDR1 SGHRS and CDR2 YFSETQ. CDR3 nucleotides: TGCGCCAGCAGCAGAGATCAGGAGAACACTGAAGCTTTCTTT. Amino acids: CASSRDQENTEAFF. The full variable domain, rest sourced from reference TRBV5-1 and TRBJ1-1, is KAGVTQTPRYLIKTRGQQVTLSCSPISGHRSVSWYQQTPGQGLQFLFEYFSETQRNKGNFPGRFSGRQFSNSRSEMNVSTLELGDSALYLCASSRDQENTEAFFGQGTRLTVV.

The table lists this clonotype with a few counts. The rearrangement joins TRBV15 to TRBJ1-6; the match to TRBD1 covers 11 bases. The CDR3 length is 16 residues. CDR1 is LNHNV and CDR2 is YYDKDF in the germline V gene (reference sequence). J was trimmed by 7 bases and V by 2 bases; bases with no gene match: 4. DNA of the CDR3: TGTGCCACCAGCAGAACCGGGACAGGGGGGAATTCACCCCTCCACTTT. Translation: CATSRTGTGGNSPLHF.